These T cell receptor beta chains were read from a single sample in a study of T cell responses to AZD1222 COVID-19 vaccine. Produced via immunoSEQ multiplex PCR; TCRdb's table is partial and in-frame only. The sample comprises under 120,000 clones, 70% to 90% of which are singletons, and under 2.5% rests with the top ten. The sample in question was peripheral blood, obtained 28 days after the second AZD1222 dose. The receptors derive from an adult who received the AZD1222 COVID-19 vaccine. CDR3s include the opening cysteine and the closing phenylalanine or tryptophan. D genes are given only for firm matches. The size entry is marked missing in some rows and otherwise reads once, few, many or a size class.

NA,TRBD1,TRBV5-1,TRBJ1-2,TGCGCCAGCAGCGGAAATACAGGGGGAAGAGAGGGCTACACCTTC,CASSGNTGGREGYTF
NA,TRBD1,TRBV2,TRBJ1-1,TGTGCCAGCAGATCCGGGACAGGGGAGACGGGCGAAGCTTTCTTT,CASRSGTGETGEAFF
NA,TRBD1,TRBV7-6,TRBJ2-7,TGTGCCAGCAGCTTAGGACAGGGGGTCTACGAGCAGTACTTC,CASSLGQGVYEQYF
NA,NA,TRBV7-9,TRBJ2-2,TGTGCCAGCAGCTTAAGCCGGGTAGCTAACACCGGGGAGCTGTTTTTT,CASSLSRVANTGELFF
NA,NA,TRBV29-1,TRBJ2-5,TGCAGCGTTGATGTTATGTACCAAGAGACCCAGTACTTC,CSVDVMYQETQYF
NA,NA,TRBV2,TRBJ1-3,TGTGCCAGCAACCTACAGGGCGCCGACACCATATATTTT,CASNLQGADTIYF
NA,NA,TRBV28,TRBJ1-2,TGTGCCAGCAGTTTGTGGGGGGAACACGGCTACACCTTC,CASSLWGEHGYTF
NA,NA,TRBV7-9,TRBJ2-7,TGTGCCAGCAGCGACCGCCAGTCCTACGAGCAGTACTTC,CASSDRQSYEQYF
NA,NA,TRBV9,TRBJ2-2,TGTGCCAGCAGCGCCGATTTGCAGGGTGGGACCGGGGAGCTGTTTTTT,CASSADLQGGTGELFF
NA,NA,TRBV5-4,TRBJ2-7,TGTGCCAGCAGCTTGGAACGGGGAAGGAACGAGCAGTACTTC,CASSLERGRNEQYF
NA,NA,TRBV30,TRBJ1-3,TGTGCCTGGAGTGTACTTAGCTTCTCTGGAAACACCATATATTTT,CAWSVLSFSGNTIYF
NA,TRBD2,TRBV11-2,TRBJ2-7,TGTGCCAGCAGCTTAAATGCGCGGGAGCTCGAGCAGTACTTC,CASSLNARELEQYF
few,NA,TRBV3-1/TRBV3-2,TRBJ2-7,TGTGCCAGCAGCCCGCTGGGGAGTACCTACGAGCAGTACTTC,CASSPLGSTYEQYF
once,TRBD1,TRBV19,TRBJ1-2,TGTGCCAGTAGAGCACAGGGGGCGCGGGATTTCGGCTACACCTTC,CASRAQGARDFGYTF
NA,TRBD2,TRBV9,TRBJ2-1,TGTGCCAGCAGTGCACGACTAGCGGGGAACTACAATGAGCAGTTCTTC,CASSARLAGNYNEQFF
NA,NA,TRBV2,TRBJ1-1,TGTGCCAGCAATAAGGAGATGAACACTGAAGCTTTCTTT,CASNKEMNTEAFF
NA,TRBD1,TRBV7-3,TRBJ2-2,TGTGCCAGCAGCTTATATCCAGGGGGCGCCTCCGGGGAGCTGTTTTTT,CASSLYPGGASGELFF
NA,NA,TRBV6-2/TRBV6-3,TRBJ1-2,TGTGCCAGCAGTAAGCTGTGGAGGGGAGGGACTATCTCCTATGGCTACACCTTC,CASSKLWRGGTISYGYTF
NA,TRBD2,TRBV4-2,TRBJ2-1,TGTGCCAGCAGCCAAGAGGGTACCGCAATAGCGGGAGGGCGGGAGCAGTTCTTC,CASSQEGTAIAGGREQFF
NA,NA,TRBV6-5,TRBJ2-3,TGTGCCAGCAGTTTCGGACTTTCTAGCACAGATACGCAGTATTTT,CASSFGLSSTDTQYF
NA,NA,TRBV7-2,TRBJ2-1,TGTGCCAGCAGCTCCGGGGTCCCCCCCCATGAGCAGTTCTTC,CASSSGVPPHEQFF
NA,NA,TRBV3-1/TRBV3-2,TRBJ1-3,TGTGCCAGCAGCCAAGATTCAAGGTCCTTTCCTGGAAACACCATATATTTT,CASSQDSRSFPGNTIYF
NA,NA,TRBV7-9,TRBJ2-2,TGTGCCAGCAGCCCCCACGTGACAGGCGGGGAGCTGTTTTTT,CASSPHVTGGELFF
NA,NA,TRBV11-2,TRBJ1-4,TGTGCCAGCAGCGCCAGCAGGGGTGGTCATGAAAAACTGTTTTTT,CASSASRGGHEKLFF
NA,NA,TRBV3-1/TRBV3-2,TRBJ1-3,TGTGCCAGCAGCCAAGAAGGGTACTCTGGAAACACCATATATTTT,CASSQEGYSGNTIYF
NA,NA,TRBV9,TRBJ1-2,TGTGCCAGCAGCCTACAGGGTTCTGGCGGCTACACCTTC,CASSLQGSGGYTF
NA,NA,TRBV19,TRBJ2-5,TGTGCCAGTAGTATAGTGGGGGCACAGGGCCAGGAGACCCAGTACTTC,CASSIVGAQGQETQYF
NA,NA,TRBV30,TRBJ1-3,TGTGCCTGGAACGGACGAACTGGAAACACCATATATTTT,CAWNGRTGNTIYF